A selection of T cell receptor beta chains follows, all from one sample in a study of blood T cells in healthy people across ages. TCRdb passed the 5' RACE reads through MiXCR, listing each CDR3 protein once. The sample has around 780,000 distinct CDR3 sequences, 45% to 70% seen once; the top ten hold 20% to 30%. The specimen was blood. These receptors were taken from a man in his forties or fifties in good health. CDR3s include the opening cysteine and the closing phenylalanine or tryptophan. A D gene is named only where the DNA matches it firmly. The listing skips clone size in some rows; elsewhere it reads once, few, many or a size class.

>TRBJ1-2|NA|NA|TRBV25-1
TGTGCCAGCAGTGACAACAATTTCGGAGACTATGGCTACACCTTC
CASSDNNFGDYGYTF
>TRBJ2-2|TRBD2|NA|TRBV29-1
TGCAGCGCGGGGGGAACCGGGGAGCTGTTTTTT
CSAGGTGELFF
>TRBJ2-7|NA|NA|TRBV4-1
TGCGCCAGCAGCCTACTGGGCCCTTCGGGGTACGAGCAGTACTTC
CASSLLGPSGYEQYF
>TRBJ2-1|TRBD1|once|TRBV6-5
TGTGCCAGCAGCGACCCCGGGACAGGGAATTATGAGCAGTTCTTC
CASSDPGTGNYEQFF
>TRBJ1-2|NA|NA|TRBV9
TGTGCCAGCAGCGACGGACTGGGGTTCTATGGCTACACCTTC
CASSDGLGFYGYTF
>TRBJ1-4|NA|NA|TRBV5-1
TGCGCCAGCGGTGAAGATGCAACTAATGAAAAACTGTTTTTT
CASGEDATNEKLFF
>TRBJ2-3|NA|few|TRBV6-2/TRBV6-3
TGTGCCAGCAGCTCAAGGCAGGGGTATCCAGATACGCAGTATTTT
CASSSRQGYPDTQYF
>TRBJ2-3|NA|NA|TRBV20-1
TGCAGTGCTAGAGATCCCCGGGGCACAGATACGCAGTATTTT
CSARDPRGTDTQYF
>TRBJ2-3|NA|few|TRBV10-3
TGTGCCATCAAGGGCAGTGATTTTATCACAGATACGCAGTATTTT
CAIKGSDFITDTQYF
>TRBJ2-1|TRBD2|few|TRBV20-1
TGCAGTGCTAGGAGACTAGCGGGGGCCGAGGGATCGGGTGAGCAGTTCTTC
CSARRLAGAEGSGEQFF
>TRBJ2-6|TRBD1|NA|TRBV7-2
TGTGCCAGCAGCCCACCAAACAGGGGATTGGGGGCCAACGTCCTGACTTTC
CASSPPNRGLGANVLTF
>TRBJ2-7|NA|NA|TRBV3-1
TGTGCCAGCAGCCAAGGGCTTTTGACCTCCTACGAGCAGTACTTC
CASSQGLLTSYEQYF
>TRBJ2-3|TRBD2|NA|TRBV10-3
TGTGCCATCGACAGCGGGGTCACAGATACGCAGTATTTT
CAIDSGVTDTQYF
>TRBJ2-7|TRBD2|NA|TRBV4-1
TGCGCCAGCAGCCAAGAGGTAGCGGGAGTAGGTAACGAGCAGTACTTC
CASSQEVAGVGNEQYF
>TRBJ2-5|NA|NA|TRBV5-5
TGTGCCAGCAGCCCACCGGGACTGGTAAAAGAGACCCAGTACTTC
CASSPPGLVKETQYF
>TRBJ2-5|NA|few|TRBV29-1
TGCAGCGTTGCGGACCCAATATTTCAAGAGACCCAGTACTTC
CSVADPIFQETQYF
>TRBJ2-5|TRBD1|NA|TRBV6-5
TGTGCCAGCAGTTACTATACAGGGGGGTGGGAGACCCAGTACTTC
CASSYYTGGWETQYF
>TRBJ2-7|TRBD1|NA|TRBV12-3/TRBV12-4
TGTGCCAGCAGCCCTGACAGGGTCTACGAGCAGTACTTC
CASSPDRVYEQYF
>TRBJ2-5|NA|NA|TRBV19
TGTGCCAGTAGTATTACTCAGGGAATACAAGAGACCCAGTACTTC
CASSITQGIQETQYF
>TRBJ2-1|TRBD2|NA|TRBV11-1
TGTGCCAGCAGCTTAGGGACTAGCGGGAGTATATTCTACAATGAGCAGTTCTTC
CASSLGTSGSIFYNEQFF
>TRBJ2-5|TRBD1|NA|TRBV9
TGTGCCAGCAGCGTAACCGACAGGGCAGAGACCCAGTACTTC
CASSVTDRAETQYF
>TRBJ2-3|TRBD2|few|TRBV20-1
TGCAGTGCTAGAGTAGCGGGAGGGATCACAGATACGCAGTATTTT
CSARVAGGITDTQYF
>TRBJ2-2|TRBD2|NA|TRBV3-1
TGTGCCAGCAGCCCAATCCTCCGGGGGGTAACTTTTGCGCCCGGGGAGCTGTTTTTT
CASSPILRGVTFAPGELFF
>TRBJ1-1|NA|NA|TRBV18
TGTGCCAGCTCACCTGGACAGACTGAAGCTTTCTTT
CASSPGQTEAFF
>TRBJ2-7|NA|NA|TRBV18
TGTGCCAGCTCACCAACGAGGGGCGGAAGCTCCTACGAGCAGTACTTC
CASSPTRGGSSYEQYF
>TRBJ2-7|TRBD1|NA|TRBV20-1
TGCAGTGCTAGGGACCGGGACAGGGGGCTCTACGAGCAGTACTTC
CSARDRDRGLYEQYF
>TRBJ2-4|NA|NA|TRBV4-3
TGCGCCAGCGGCCAAGAGGAAGCCCACGCAAACATTCAGTACTTC
CASGQEEAHANIQYF
>TRBJ2-3|NA|NA|TRBV6-2/TRBV6-3
TGTGCCAGCAGTTATTTGGGGGGATACACAGATACGCAGTATTTT
CASSYLGGYTDTQYF
>TRBJ2-3|NA|NA|TRBV21-1
TGTGCCAGCCCCCCCCCGCCGACTAGCGGATCTAGCACAGATACGCAGTATTTT
CASPPPPTSGSSTDTQYF
>TRBJ2-1|NA|few|TRBV7-3
TGTGCCAGCAGCTTAACACGTCCTGCGCCGGGCGTACCCAATGAGCAGTTCTTC
CASSLTRPAPGVPNEQFF
>TRBJ2-3|TRBD2|NA|TRBV11-3
TGTGCCGGCAGCTCCTCCGGGACTAGCCCCACAGATACGCAGTATTTT
CAGSSSGTSPTDTQYF
>TRBJ2-7|TRBD1|few|TRBV7-3
TGTGCCAGCAGCGCCCGACAGGGTTCCCCCTACGAGCAGTACTTC
CASSARQGSPYEQYF
>TRBJ1-6|TRBD1|NA|TRBV12-3/TRBV12-4
TGTGCCAGCAGTCCCCGGGACAGGGCTAAGGGTTCACCCCTCCACTTT
CASSPRDRAKGSPLHF
>TRBJ2-3|NA|NA|TRBV3-1
TGTGCCAGCAGCCAAGATCCCTTCAGCACAGATACGCAGTATTTT
CASSQDPFSTDTQYF
>TRBJ1-6|NA|once|TRBV10-3
TGTGCCATCAGGGAGGAACAGGATTCACCCCTCCACTTT
CAIREEQDSPLHF
>TRBJ2-7|NA|NA|TRBV7-9
TGTGCCAGCAGCGCGGACCGCTACGAGCAGTACTTC
CASSADRYEQYF
>TRBJ2-1|NA|NA|TRBV7-6
TGTGCCAGCAGCTTGATCACCCAGGGTCCCGGTGCCTACAATGAGCAGTTCTTC
CASSLITQGPGAYNEQFF
>TRBJ1-1|TRBD1|NA|TRBV6-6
TGTGCCAGCAGACAGGGGAGGAACGCTGAAGCTTTCTTT
CASRQGRNAEAFF
>TRBJ2-5|TRBD1|NA|TRBV6-5
TGTGCCAGCAGTTCGTCCTACAGGGGGCTGGATGAGACCCAGTACTTC
CASSSSYRGLDETQYF
>TRBJ2-1|TRBD2|NA|TRBV20-1
TGCAGTGCTAGTTCCCGAGCGGGAGTCTCCTACAATGAGCAGTTCTTC
CSASSRAGVSYNEQFF
>TRBJ2-2|TRBD1|NA|TRBV20-1
TGCAGTGCTAGGGACAGGGTAGGCGGGGAGCTGTTTTTT
CSARDRVGGELFF